The entry below gives a single TCR beta chain sequence along with its context. The sample comes from a study of cytomegalovirus exposure and HLA in healthy donors. This CDR3 is 14 amino acids long. Unmatched junction bases numbered 4, after V lost 2 bases and J lost 5 bases. Germline V gene data show CDR1 as SGHTA and CDR2 as FQGNSA. Libraries were prepared by immunoSEQ multiplex PCR; TCRdb keeps only in-frame clonotypes and omits some of them. The sample includes roughly 140,000 clones, 80% to 95% of them seen just once. The V gene is TRBV7-2, the J gene TRBJ2-7, with 9 bases lining up with TRBD2. The sequence derives from a man aged 18 to 35 in good health and CMV-seronegative. The specimen sequenced was PBMCs. The CDR3 reads CASSLIAGVNEQYV. CDR3 DNA sequence: TGTGCCAGCAGCTTAATAGCGGGAGTGAACGAGCAGTACGTC.